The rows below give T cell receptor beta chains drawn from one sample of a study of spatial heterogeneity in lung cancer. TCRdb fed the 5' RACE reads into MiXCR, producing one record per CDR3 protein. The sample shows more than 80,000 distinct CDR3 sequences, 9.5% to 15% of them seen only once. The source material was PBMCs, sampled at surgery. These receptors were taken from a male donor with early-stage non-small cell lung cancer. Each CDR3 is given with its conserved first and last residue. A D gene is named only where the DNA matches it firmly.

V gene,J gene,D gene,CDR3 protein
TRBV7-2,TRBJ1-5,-,CASSLRGGRDQPQHF
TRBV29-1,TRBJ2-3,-,CSAALGGTDTQYF
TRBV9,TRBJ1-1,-,CASSVITQVEAFF
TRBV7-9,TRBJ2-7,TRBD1,CASRKTGTNEQYF
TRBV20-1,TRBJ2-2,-,CSASGRLAAGELFF
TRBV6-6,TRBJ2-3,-,CASSASRGLQTGTDTQYF
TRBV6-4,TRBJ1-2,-,CASKVPGPGRNYGYTF
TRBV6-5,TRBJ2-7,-,CATGDLNEQYF
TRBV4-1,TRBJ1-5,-,CASSRDIPNQPQHF
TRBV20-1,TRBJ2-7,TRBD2,CSALAGGRDYEQYF
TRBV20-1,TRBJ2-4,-,CSAPGRWDIQYF
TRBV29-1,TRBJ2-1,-,CSVAWDSVIYNEQFF
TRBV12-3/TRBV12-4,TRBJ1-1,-,CASSFNTRWTEAFF
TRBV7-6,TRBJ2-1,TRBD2,CASSLEGLDWFF
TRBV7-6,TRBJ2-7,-,CASSLAGGGYEQYF
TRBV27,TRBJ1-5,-,CASSLGKDNQPQHF
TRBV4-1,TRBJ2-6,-,CASSYDNSGANVLTF
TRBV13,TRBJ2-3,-,CASSSKMIGDTQYF
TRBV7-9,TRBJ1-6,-,CASSLEDGYSPLHF
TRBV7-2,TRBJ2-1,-,CASSLVGALYNEQFF
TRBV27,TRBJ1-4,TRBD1,CASSPRGRVSFEKLFF
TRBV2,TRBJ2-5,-,CAIGGRGTQETQYF
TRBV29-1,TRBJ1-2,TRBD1,CSVGRGLGEGYTF
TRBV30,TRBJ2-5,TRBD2,CAWSPGLAGYQETQYF
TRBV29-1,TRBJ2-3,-,CSVDRGFTDTQYF
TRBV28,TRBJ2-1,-,CASSFPMGGNDRREQFF
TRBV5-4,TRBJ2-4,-,CASSVREDIQYF
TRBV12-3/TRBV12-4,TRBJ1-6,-,CAIAWASSSPLHF